This paragraph covers one T cell receptor beta chain sequence. This sample was included in a study of OX40 agonist ivuxolimab in advanced cancers. About the research overall: Cohort: 82.7% men, mean age about 62, aged roughly 20 to 79.

Libraries were prepared by immunoSEQ multiplex PCR; TCRdb keeps only in-frame clonotypes and omits some of them. The sample yields 55,000 to 60,000 clones, 85% seen once. CDR3 size: 16 residues. In germline, CDR1 is SGHRS, CDR2 YFSETQ. V dropped 0 bases and J dropped 1 base, with 12 bases sitting between them. V is TRBV5-1 and J is TRBJ2-3; D gene unclear. This receptor was taken from an adult with an advanced solid tumor such as melanoma, head and neck, liver or kidney cancer. The sample consisted of CD4+ or CD8+ T cells sorted from blood, taken in a trial of the OX40 agonist ivuxolimab. CDR3 sequence reads: CASSLVGRRGTDTQYF. CDR3 in DNA: TGCGCCAGCAGCTTGGTCGGCAGAAGGGGCACAGATACGCAGTATTTT. The variable domain in full, completed from reference TRBV5-1 and TRBJ2-3, reads KAGVTQTPRYLIKTRGQQVTLSCSPISGHRSVSWYQQTPGQGLQFLFEYFSETQRNKGNFPGRFSGRQFSNSRSEMNVSTLELGDSALYLCASSLVGRRGTDTQYFGPGTRLTVL.